This TCR beta chain originates from a study of OX40 agonist ivuxolimab in advanced cancers. Overall study: Hepatocellular carcinoma, melanoma, renal cell or head and neck cancer was diagnosed in the dose-escalation patients.

Autoimmune disease history or systemic immunosuppression led to patients being barred. The study sampled blood at baseline, cycle 4 day 1, and cycle 7 day 1. This CDR3 has 15 residues. Trimming shortened V by 3 bases and J by 6 bases, and 15 bases separated the two germline ends. Germline-derived CDR1 and CDR2 are SGHRS and YFSETQ. Sequenced by immunoSEQ multiplex PCR; TCRdb stores in-frame clones only, minus some. The data show 65,000 or so clones, 85% seen once. The sequence derives from an adult with an advanced solid tumor such as melanoma, head and neck, liver or kidney cancer. The V call is TRBV5-1, the J call TRBJ2-2; D is unclear. The sequenced sample was CD4+ or CD8+ T cells sorted from blood, obtained in a trial of the OX40 agonist ivuxolimab. This CDR3 reads CASSSKTLGSGELFF. CDR3 nucleotide sequence: TGCGCCAGCAGCTCCAAGACTCTGGGATCCGGGGAGCTGTTTTTT.